One and the same sample provided the 3 T cell receptor beta chains below, sequenced in a study of OX40 agonist ivuxolimab in advanced cancers. Only in-frame clones appear in the TCRdb table, and some are missing; sequencing was by immunoSEQ multiplex PCR. There are tens of thousands of clones in the sample; about 91% occur only once, and more than 0.5% lies in the top ten. This specimen was CD4+ or CD8+ T cells sorted from blood, taken in a trial of the OX40 agonist ivuxolimab. The receptors were sampled from an adult with an advanced solid tumor such as melanoma, head and neck, liver or kidney cancer.

This clone was seen only once. The V call is TRBV28, the J call TRBJ1-2, with a possible D match to TRBD1 (5 bases). Germline V gene data show CDR1 as MDHEN and CDR2 as SYDVKM. Between the trimmed V and J ends, which lost 2 bases and 6 bases, there was a span of 16 bases. CDR3 length equals 15 residues. The CDR3 coding sequence is TGTGCCAGCAGTTTAACCACCGGGGGTCGTGATGGCTACACCTTC. This sequence encodes CASSLTTGGRDGYTF.

The rearrangement uses TRBV30 and TRBJ1-1; TRBD1 agrees at 9 bases. J gave up 6 bases and V 1 base, and 6 bases lay outside the gene matches. Germline loops: CDR1 GTSNPN, CDR2 SVGIG (reference sequence). CDR3 size: 14 residues. CDR3 bases: TGTGCCTGGAGTGCCAATACAGGGGGCTCTGAAGCTTTCTTT. Its translation: CAWSANTGGSEAFF.

The genes are TRBV9 and TRBJ2-3; 8 bases are shared with TRBD1. Germline loops: CDR1 SGDLS, CDR2 YYNGEE. The length of the CDR3 is 14 residues. Unmatched junction bases numbered 4, after V lost 5 bases and J lost 2 bases. CDR3 DNA: TGTGCCAGCAGTGTTCAGGGGGCCACAGATACGCAGTATTTT. Encoded protein: CASSVQGATDTQYF.